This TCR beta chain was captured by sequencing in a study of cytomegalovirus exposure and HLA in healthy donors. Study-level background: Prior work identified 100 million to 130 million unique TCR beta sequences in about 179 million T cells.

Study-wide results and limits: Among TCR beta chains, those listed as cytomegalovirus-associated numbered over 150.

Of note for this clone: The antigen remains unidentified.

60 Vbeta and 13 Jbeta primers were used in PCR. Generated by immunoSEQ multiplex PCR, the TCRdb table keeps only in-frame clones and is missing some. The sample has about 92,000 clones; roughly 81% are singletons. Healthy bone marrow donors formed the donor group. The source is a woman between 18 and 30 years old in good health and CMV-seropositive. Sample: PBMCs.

The DNA for the CDR3 is TGCGCCAGCTACGTTGGTTCTAGCGGGTATGAGCAGTTCTTC. As protein: CASYVGSSGYEQFF. The chain combines TRBV5-1 with TRBJ2-1; TRBD2 agrees at 8 bases. After removal of 7 bases from V and 8 bases from J, the junction contained 11 bases not matched to a gene. Germline loops: CDR1 SGHRS, CDR2 YFSETQ. The CDR3 consists of 14 residues. The full variable domain, its missing parts supplied by reference TRBV5-1 and TRBJ2-1, is KAGVTQTPRYLIKTRGQQVTLSCSPISGHRSVSWYQQTPGQGLQFLFEYFSETQRNKGNFPGRFSGRQFSNSRSEMNVSTLELGDSALYLCASYVGSSGYEQFFGPGTRLTVL.